This paragraph reports one T cell receptor beta chain. Its antigen is undetermined. This record belongs to a study of shared clonotypes between healthy human individuals. Clones were read by immunoSEQ multiplex PCR, and TCRdb kept only the in-frame ones, dropping some. The table lists around 2.1 million clones, approximately 94% of them singletons, with around 0.13% in the top ten. Germline V lookup: CDR1 LNHDA, CDR2 SQIVND (reference sequence). This CDR3 has 15 amino acids. V dropped 5 bases and J dropped 4; count of bases not matched to a gene: 7. Study-wide results and caveats: Naive subsets generally exceeded memory subsets in estimated richness. Depth was large, yet rarefaction showed that sorted-subset sequencing was incomplete. Compared with clonotypes that all four donors shared, non-shared clonotypes had lower generation probabilities.

This sequence was found in a man aged 18 to 35 in good health. V usage is TRBV19 and J usage is TRBJ1-5; 8 positions agree with TRBD1. The sequenced sample consisted of naive CD4+ T cells sorted from blood. Stated subset: CD45RA+ positively selected. CDR3 DNA sequence: TGTGCCAGTAGTGATACAGGGGGGAAGAATCAGCCCCAGCATTTT. Amino acids: CASSDTGGKNQPQHF.